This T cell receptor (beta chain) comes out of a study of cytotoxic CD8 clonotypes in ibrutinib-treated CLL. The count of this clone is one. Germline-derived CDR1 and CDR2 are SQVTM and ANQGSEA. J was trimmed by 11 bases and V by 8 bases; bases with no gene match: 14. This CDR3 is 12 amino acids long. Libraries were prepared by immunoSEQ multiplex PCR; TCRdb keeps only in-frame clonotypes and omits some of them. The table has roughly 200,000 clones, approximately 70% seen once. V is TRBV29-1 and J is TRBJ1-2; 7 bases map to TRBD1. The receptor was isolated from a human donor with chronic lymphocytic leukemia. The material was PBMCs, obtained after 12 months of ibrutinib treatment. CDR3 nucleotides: TGCAGCCTTGCCGAGACAGGGAATAGATACACCTTC. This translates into CSLAETGNRYTF.